In its sample, the clone carrying this T cell receptor (beta chain) was seen a few times. Its antigen is as yet unknown. This record comes from a study of a mutant IDH1 vaccine in newly diagnosed glioma. Looking at the study overall: Patients' prior therapy spanned radiotherapy, temozolomide, or both; most underwent both. The V12 visit happened in week 35, and the V13 visit happened in week 47. Study-wide findings and caveats: Pseudoprogression seemingly bore no relation to changes in top peripheral T cell clonotypes.

V was clipped by 6 bases and J by 6 bases, with 14 bases between them. Germline assignment: CDR1 MDHEN and CDR2 SYDVKM. The CDR3 contains 14 residues. The protocol was immunoSEQ multiplex PCR, while the TCRdb copy is restricted to in-frame clones and leaves out a portion. The data hold about 69,000 clones, with 85% to 90% observed a single time. Time point described: week 35, safety follow-up. Doses of 300 ug of mutant IDH1 20-mer peptide were given with topical imiquimod. In weeks 1, 3, 5, 7, 11, 15, 19 and 23, patients were immunized, eight times in all. The TCR comes from a young man with glioma. This chain connects TRBV28 to TRBJ1-4; no clear D. The sample consisted of PBMCs, taken from a glioma patient whose treatment included an IDH1 peptide vaccine. CDR3 DNA sequence: TGTGCCAGCAGCCCAGACGGTTCCGATGAAAAACTGTTTTTT. It specifies CASSPDGSDEKLFF.